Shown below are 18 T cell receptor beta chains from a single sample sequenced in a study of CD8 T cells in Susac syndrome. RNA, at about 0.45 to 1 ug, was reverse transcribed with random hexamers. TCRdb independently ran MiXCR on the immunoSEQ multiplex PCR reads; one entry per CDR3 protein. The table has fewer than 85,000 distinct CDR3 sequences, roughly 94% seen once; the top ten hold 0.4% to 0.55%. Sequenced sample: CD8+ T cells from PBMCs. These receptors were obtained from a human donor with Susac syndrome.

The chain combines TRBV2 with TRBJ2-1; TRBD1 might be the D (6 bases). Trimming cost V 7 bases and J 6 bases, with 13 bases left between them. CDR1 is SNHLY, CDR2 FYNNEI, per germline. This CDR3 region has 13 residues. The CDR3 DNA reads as TGTGCCAGCACCTTAGGGGGTTTCAATGAGCAGTTCTTC. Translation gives CASTLGGFNEQFF.

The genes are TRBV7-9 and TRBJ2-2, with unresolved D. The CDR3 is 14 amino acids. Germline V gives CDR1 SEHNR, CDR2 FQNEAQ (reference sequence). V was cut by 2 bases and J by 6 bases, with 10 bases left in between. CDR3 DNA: TGTGCCAGCAGCTTACGCGGTTCGGCCGGGGAGCTGTTTTTT. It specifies CASSLRGSAGELFF.

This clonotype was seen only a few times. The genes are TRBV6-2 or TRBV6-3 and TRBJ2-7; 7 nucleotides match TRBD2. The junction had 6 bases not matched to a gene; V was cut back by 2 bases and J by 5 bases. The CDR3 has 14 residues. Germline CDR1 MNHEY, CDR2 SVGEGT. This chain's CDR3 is CASSYSGTIDEQYF. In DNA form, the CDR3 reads TGTGCCAGCAGTTACAGCGGGACCATCGACGAGCAGTACTTC.

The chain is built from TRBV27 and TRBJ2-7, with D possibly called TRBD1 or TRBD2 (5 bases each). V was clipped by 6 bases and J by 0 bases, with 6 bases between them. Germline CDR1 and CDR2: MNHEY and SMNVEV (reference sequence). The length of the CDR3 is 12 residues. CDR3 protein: CASRGPSYEQYF. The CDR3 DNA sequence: TGTGCCAGCAGGGGACCCTCCTACGAGCAGTACTTC.

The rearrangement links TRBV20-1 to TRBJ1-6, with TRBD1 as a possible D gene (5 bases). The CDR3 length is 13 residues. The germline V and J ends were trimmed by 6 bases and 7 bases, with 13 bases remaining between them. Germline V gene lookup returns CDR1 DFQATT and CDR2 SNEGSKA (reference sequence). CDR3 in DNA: TGCAGTGCCCGGACGGAGGGGAATTCACCCCTCCACTTT. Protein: CSARTEGNSPLHF.

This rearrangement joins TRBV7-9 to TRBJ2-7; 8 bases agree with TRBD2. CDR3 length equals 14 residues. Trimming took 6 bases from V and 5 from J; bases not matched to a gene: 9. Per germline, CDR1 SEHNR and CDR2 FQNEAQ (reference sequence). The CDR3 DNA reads TGTGCCAGCAGACGGCCGGGGGGGCAGAACGAGCAGTACTTC. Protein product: CASRRPGGQNEQYF.

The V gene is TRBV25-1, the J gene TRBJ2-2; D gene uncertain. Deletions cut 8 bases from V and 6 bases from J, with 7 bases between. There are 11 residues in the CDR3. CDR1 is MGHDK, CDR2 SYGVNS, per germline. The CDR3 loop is CASRLAGELFF. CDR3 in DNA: TGTGCCAGCCGGTTAGCCGGGGAGCTGTTTTTT.

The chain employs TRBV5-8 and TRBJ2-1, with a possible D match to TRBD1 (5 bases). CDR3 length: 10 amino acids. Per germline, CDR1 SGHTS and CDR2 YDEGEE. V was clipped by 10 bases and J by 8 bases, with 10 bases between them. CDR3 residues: CAPKGYEQFF. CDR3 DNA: TGTGCCCCAAAGGGGTATGAGCAGTTCTTC.

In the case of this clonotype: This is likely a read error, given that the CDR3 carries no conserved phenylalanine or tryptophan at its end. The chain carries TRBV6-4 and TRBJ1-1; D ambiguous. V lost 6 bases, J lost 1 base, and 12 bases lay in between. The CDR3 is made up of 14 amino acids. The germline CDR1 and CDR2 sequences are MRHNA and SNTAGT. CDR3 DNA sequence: TGTGCCAGCAGAGGAGGGATGGCGAACACTGAAGCTTTCCTT. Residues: CASRGGMANTEAFL.

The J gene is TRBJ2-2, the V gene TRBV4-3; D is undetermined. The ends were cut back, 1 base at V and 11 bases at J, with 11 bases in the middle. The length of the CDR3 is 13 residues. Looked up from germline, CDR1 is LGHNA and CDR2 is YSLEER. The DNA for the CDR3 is TGCGCCAGCAGCCAAGGTGGCGGCTTAGAGCTGTTTTTT. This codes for CASSQGGGLELFF.

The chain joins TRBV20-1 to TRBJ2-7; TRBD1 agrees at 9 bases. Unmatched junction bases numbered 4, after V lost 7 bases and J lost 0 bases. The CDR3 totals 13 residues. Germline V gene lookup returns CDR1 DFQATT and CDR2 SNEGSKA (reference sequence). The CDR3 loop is CSVWDRDSYEQYF. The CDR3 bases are TGCAGTGTCTGGGACAGGGACTCCTACGAGCAGTACTTC.

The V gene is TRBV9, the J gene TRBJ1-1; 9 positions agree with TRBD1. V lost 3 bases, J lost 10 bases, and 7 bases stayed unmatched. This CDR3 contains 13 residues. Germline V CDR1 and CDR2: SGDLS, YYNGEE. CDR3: CASSARDRDSAFF. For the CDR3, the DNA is TGTGCCAGCAGCGCCCGGGACAGGGACTCAGCTTTCTTT.

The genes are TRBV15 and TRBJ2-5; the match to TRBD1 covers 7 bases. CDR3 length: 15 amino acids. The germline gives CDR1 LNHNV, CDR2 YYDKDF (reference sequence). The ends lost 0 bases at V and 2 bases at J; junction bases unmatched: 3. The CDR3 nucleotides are TGTGCCACCAGCAGAGATCGGACAGGTCAAGAGACCCAGTACTTC. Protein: CATSRDRTGQETQYF. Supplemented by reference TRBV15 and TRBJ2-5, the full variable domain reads DAMVIQNPRYQVTQFGKPVTLSCSQTLNHNVMYWYQQKSSQAPKLLFHYYDKDFNNEADTPDNFQSRRPNTSFCFLDIRSPGLGDTAMYLCATSRDRTGQETQYFGPGTRLLVL.

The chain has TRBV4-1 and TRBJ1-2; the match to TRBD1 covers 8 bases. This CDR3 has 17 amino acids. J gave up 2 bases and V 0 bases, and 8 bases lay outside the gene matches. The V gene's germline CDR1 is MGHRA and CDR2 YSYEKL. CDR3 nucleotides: TGCGCCAGCAGCCAAGAGGGCAGGGGGCTCAGGAACTATGGCTACACCTTC. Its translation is CASSQEGRGLRNYGYTF.

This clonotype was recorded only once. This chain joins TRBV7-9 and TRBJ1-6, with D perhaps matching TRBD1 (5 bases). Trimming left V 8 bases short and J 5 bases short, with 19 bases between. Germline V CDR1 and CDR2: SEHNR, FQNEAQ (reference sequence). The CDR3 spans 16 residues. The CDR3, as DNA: TGTGCCAGCGGAACCAGGGATCTCCCTGATAATTCACCCCTCCACTTT. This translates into CASGTRDLPDNSPLHF.

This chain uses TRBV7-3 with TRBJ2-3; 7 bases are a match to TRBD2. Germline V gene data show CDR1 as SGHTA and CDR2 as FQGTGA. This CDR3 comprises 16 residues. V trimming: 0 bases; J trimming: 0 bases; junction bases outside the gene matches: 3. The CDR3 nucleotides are TGTGCCAGCAGCTTAACGGGCGGGGGTAGCACAGATACGCAGTATTTT. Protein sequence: CASSLTGGGSTDTQYF.

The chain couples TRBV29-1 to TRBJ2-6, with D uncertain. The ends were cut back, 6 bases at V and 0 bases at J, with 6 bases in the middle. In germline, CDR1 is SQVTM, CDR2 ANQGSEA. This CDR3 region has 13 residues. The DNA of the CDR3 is TGCAGCGTCTTGGGCTCTGGGGCCAACGTCCTGACTTTC. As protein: CSVLGSGANVLTF.

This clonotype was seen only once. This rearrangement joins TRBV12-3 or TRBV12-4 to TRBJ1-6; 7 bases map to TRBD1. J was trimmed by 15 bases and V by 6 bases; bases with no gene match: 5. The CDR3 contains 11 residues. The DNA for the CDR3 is TGTGCCAGCAGGGGGGGACAGCTCCTCCACTTT. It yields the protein CASRGGQLLHF.